Here is one TCR beta chain with its context. Its antigen is still unknown. This specimen comes from a study of chemoradiotherapy in HPV16-positive cancers. Study-wide context: Candidate HPV-specific clones and shared TCR motifs came from a couple of HPV16-positive patients. Notes on the study in general: Better recurrence-free survival went with HPV-responsive T-cell expansion in HPV16-positive patients.

TCRdb keeps only in-frame clones here, not all; method: immunoSEQ multiplex PCR. The sample holds about 21,000 clones; roughly 86% are singletons and the top ten take 2% to 2.5%. Germline V gene data show CDR1 as SGHDT and CDR2 as YYEEEE. The V and J ends lost 0 bases and 3 bases, in that order; junction bases with no gene match: 6. The CDR3 consists of 15 residues. The rearrangement joins TRBV5-6 to TRBJ2-7; 7 nucleotides line up with TRBD1. This TCR came from a human donor with HPV-associated anogenital cancer. Sequences were derived from blood, sampled from a patient who underwent chemoradiotherapy. The CDR3 sequence is CASSLGRDSRYEQYF. The CDR3 nucleotides are TGTGCCAGCAGCTTGGGCCGGGACAGCCGCTACGAGCAGTACTTC.